These 17 T cell receptor beta chains came from one sample sequenced in a study of control samples from healthy donors and cancer patients. Assay: immunoSEQ multiplex PCR; the TCRdb copy retains only in-frame clones and omits some. Among about 120,000 clones, around 87% were seen once, and the ten largest hold about 2.7%. The sequencing input was blood. These receptors came from a man aged 55-75 years in good health.

The chain has TRBV6-6 and TRBJ2-3; D remains ambiguous. Germline values: CDR1 MNHNY, CDR2 SVGAGI (reference sequence). CDR3 length: 13 residues. V was pared by 7 bases and J by 2 bases, with 10 bases between. The CDR3 region has the DNA TGTGCCAGCAACCCGGGCCACACAGATACGCAGTATTTT. Residues: CASNPGHTDTQYF.

The chain recombines TRBV12-3 or TRBV12-4 with TRBJ1-2; TRBD1 might be the D (5 bases). This CDR3 has 12 residues. Deletions cut 8 bases from V and 1 base from J, with 8 bases between. The CDR3 bases are TGTGCCAGCTCCGACAGTAACTATGGCTACACCTTC. It translates to CASSDSNYGYTF.

The rearrangement links TRBV2 to TRBJ2-3; 7 bases fit TRBD2. Germline V gene lookup returns CDR1 SNHLY and CDR2 FYNNEI. CDR3 length: 14 amino acids. V was pared by 6 bases and J by 6 bases, with 9 bases of the junction left unmatched. The CDR3 DNA reads TGTGCCAGCAGGGGGGGGATTCTAGTGGATACGCAGTATTTT. Translated, it gives CASRGGILVDTQYF.

The V call is TRBV6-5, the J call TRBJ1-4; no clear D gene. Germline V gives CDR1 MNHEY, CDR2 SVGAGI. The length of the CDR3 is 14 residues. Trimming cost V 7 bases and J 8 bases, with 17 bases left between them. CDR3 DNA: TGTGCCAGCACTTTTAGGGAAGGAGGGGAAAAACTGTTTTTT. As protein: CASTFREGGEKLFF.

The rearrangement joins TRBV3-1 (or the pseudogene TRBV3-2) to TRBJ1-4; D is possibly TRBD1 (5 bases). The length of the CDR3 is 16 residues. The germline V and J ends were trimmed by 0 bases and 3 bases, with 11 bases remaining between them. CDR1 LGHDT and CDR2 YNNKEL come from the germline V gene (reference sequence). In nucleotides, the CDR3 is TGTGCCAGCAGCCAAGATGGGGCGGCGGCTAATGAAAAACTGTTTTTT. This translates into CASSQDGAAANEKLFF.

This clone was observed once. The chain carries TRBV3-1 (or the pseudogene TRBV3-2) and TRBJ2-4; 11 bases fit TRBD2. The germline V gene has CDR1 LGHDT and CDR2 YNNKEL (reference sequence). There are 22 residues in the CDR3. Trimming removed 3 bases from V and 0 bases from J; junction bases left unmatched: 19. The CDR3 here is CASSHRQGFLAGGDLAKNIQYF. The CDR3 DNA sequence: TGTGCCAGCAGCCACCGACAGGGGTTTCTAGCGGGGGGTGACTTAGCCAAAAACATTCAGTACTTC.

This clone was picked up a small number of times. V is TRBV19 and J is TRBJ1-4; D not resolved. This CDR3 is 11 amino acids long. Trimming stripped 5 bases from V and 7 bases from J, with 5 bases between. The germline V gene has CDR1 LNHDA and CDR2 SQIVND (reference sequence). CDR3 loop: CASSDSEKLFF. CDR3 in DNA: TGTGCCAGTAGTGACTCTGAAAAACTGTTTTTT.

Here the CDR3 DNA reads TGTGCCAGCAGCTTAGAGAAGGGGGCTCGTTCACCCCTCCACTTT. Translating it yields CASSLEKGARSPLHF. V usage is TRBV7-9 and J usage is TRBJ1-6; TRBD1 agrees at 7 bases. CDR3 length: 15 amino acids. In germline, CDR1 is SEHNR, CDR2 FQNEAQ (reference sequence). V shed 1 base, J shed 9 bases, and the junction held 6 bases outside the gene matches.

The chain has TRBV5-1 and TRBJ2-5; TRBD2 matches 8 bases. Germline CDR1 reads SGHRS; CDR2 reads YFSETQ. The J segment lost 9 bases and the V segment lost 2 bases, leaving 12 bases of the junction unmatched. CDR3 length equals 15 residues. CDR3 sequence (DNA): TGCGCCAGCAGCTTACTGACAGCGGGGGCGGGCCCCCAGTACTTC. Translation: CASSLLTAGAGPQYF.

This chain joins TRBV5-1 and TRBJ2-2; 14 bases align to TRBD2. The CDR3 covers 15 residues. The V and J ends lost 4 bases and 7 bases, in that order; junction bases with no gene match: 3. CDR1 is SGHRS and CDR2 is YFSETQ in the germline V gene. DNA of the CDR3: TGCGCCAGCAGCCCCGGGACTAGCGGGGGCGGGGAGCTGTTTTTT. This codes for CASSPGTSGGGELFF.

This clone was recorded a few times. This chain links TRBV19 with TRBJ1-5; D is perhaps TRBD1 (6 bases). Deletions cut 8 bases from V and 6 bases from J, with 11 bases between. CDR1 and CDR2 (germline): LNHDA, SQIVND (reference sequence). This CDR3 is 12 amino acids long. The CDR3 nucleotides are TGTGCCAGTTGGGGGGGCGGTCAGCCCCAGCATTTT. It codes for CASWGGGQPQHF.

The chain is built from TRBV19 and TRBJ2-7; a weak D match, TRBD1 (6 bases). The ends were cut back, 8 bases at V and 3 bases at J, with 11 bases in the middle. Germline V CDR1 and CDR2: LNHDA, SQIVND (reference sequence). The CDR3 has 12 residues. CDR3 DNA sequence: TGTGCCAGTGAGGGGGTTAACTACGAGCAGTACTTC. Its protein product is CASEGVNYEQYF.

This chain uses TRBV28 with TRBJ1-2; the D is unclear. CDR1 is MDHEN, CDR2 SYDVKM, per germline. The ends were cut back, 8 bases at V and 4 bases at J, with 14 bases in the middle. The length of the CDR3 is 13 residues. CDR3 sequence (DNA): TGTGCCAGCTTATACGGGGATTCCTATGGCTACACCTTC. As protein: CASLYGDSYGYTF.

V and J are TRBV5-8 and TRBJ2-5; 9 positions match TRBD1. V shed 2 bases, J shed 5 bases, and the junction held 4 bases outside the gene matches. The CDR3 consists of 14 residues. Germline V lookup: CDR1 SGHTS, CDR2 YDEGEE. The CDR3, as DNA: TGTGCCAGCAGCTTCGGGACAGGGCGGGAGACCCAGTACTTC. This sequence encodes CASSFGTGRETQYF. Complete variable domain (other parts from reference TRBV5-8 and TRBJ2-5): EAGVTQSPTHLIKTRGQQATLRCSPISGHTSVYWYQQALGLGLQFLLWYDEGEERNRGNFPPRFSGRQFPNYSSELNVNALELEDSALYLCASSFGTGRETQYFGPGTRLLVL.

The chain joins TRBV6-6 to TRBJ2-7; possible D gene TRBD2, 7 bases. The CDR3 is made up of 14 amino acids. The germline V gene encodes CDR1 MNHNY and CDR2 SVGAGI (reference sequence). The V end was cut by 7 bases, the J end by 4 bases, with 17 bases between. The CDR3 DNA reads TGTGCCAGCACCCCTGGCGGGGGCCCTTACGAGCAGTACTTC. Translation gives CASTPGGGPYEQYF.

CDR3 loop: CASSRIDEQFF. In DNA, the CDR3 is TGTGCCAGCAGCCGGATCGATGAGCAGTTCTTC. V usage is TRBV3-1 (or the pseudogene TRBV3-2) and J usage is TRBJ2-1; D not certain. There are 11 residues in the CDR3. CDR1 and CDR2 from the germline V gene are LGHDT and YNNKEL (reference sequence). V lost 4 bases to trimming and J lost 8 bases, with 6 bases between them.

The chain links TRBV28 to TRBJ1-4; 7 bases line up with TRBD1. The CDR3 loop spans 15 amino acids. V gave up 2 bases and J gave up 7 bases; unmatched junction bases: 7. Germline values: CDR1 MDHEN, CDR2 SYDVKM. CDR3 protein: CASSLGQGGLEKLFF. The DNA of the CDR3 is TGTGCCAGCAGTTTAGGGCAGGGGGGCCTTGAAAAACTGTTTTTT.